The 13 T cell receptor beta chains in this list originate from one sample, sequenced in a study of shared clonotypes between healthy human individuals. Profiling relied on immunoSEQ multiplex PCR, and the TCRdb table lists in-frame clones only, not all of them. The sample lists about 580,000 clones, nearly 98% occurring once. Naive CD8 populations comprised CD45RO-negative cells positively selected for CCR7, excluding terminally differentiated effector memory CD45RA+ cells. The specimen was naive CD8+ T cells sorted from blood. These receptors all come from a young man in good health.

This clone has just one count. Germline is not matched at one junction end, which may reflect a read error. The CDR3 sequence: CANREKVGNSGELFF. In nucleotides, the CDR3 is TGTGCCAACCGAGAGAAGGTCGGGAACTCCGGGGAGCTGTTTTTT. The chain employs TRBV7-9 and TRBJ2-2; TRBD2 might be the D (5 bases). CDR1 is SEHNR and CDR2 is FQNEAQ in the germline V gene (reference sequence). This CDR3 has 15 residues.

The chain joins TRBV14 to TRBJ2-7, with D maybe TRBD1 (6 bases). The CDR3 sequence is 15 residues long. Germline CDR1 reads SGHDN; CDR2 reads FVKESK. V was pared by 3 bases and J by 0 bases, with 12 bases between. The CDR3 spells CASSHRSDSSYEQYF. DNA of the CDR3: TGTGCCAGCAGCCACAGATCGGACAGCTCCTACGAGCAGTACTTC.

The chain is built from TRBV4-1 and TRBJ2-7; 8 bases align to TRBD1. The germline V gene encodes CDR1 MGHRA and CDR2 YSYEKL. Trimming cost V 3 bases and J 4 bases; bases outside gene matches: 8. This CDR3 has 15 amino acids. The CDR3 region has the DNA TGCGCCAGCAGCCACGGGACAGGTGAGGGATACGAGCAGTACTTC. Translated, it gives CASSHGTGEGYEQYF.

The V call is TRBV9, the J call TRBJ2-7; a weak D match, TRBD1 (7 bases). CDR3 size: 14 residues. Germline V gene data show CDR1 as SGDLS and CDR2 as YYNGEE. V was shortened by 3 bases and J by 1 base, with 11 bases between the two germline ends. CDR3 coding DNA: TGTGCCAGCAGCGGGGGGGACAGTTCCTACGAGCAGTACTTC. Translated, it gives CASSGGDSSYEQYF.

This chain links TRBV7-2 with TRBJ2-1; D is undetermined. This CDR3 contains 15 residues. The germline CDR1 and CDR2 sequences are SGHTA and FQGNSA. Trimming cost V 6 bases and J 8 bases, with 20 bases left between them. The CDR3 reads CASRQLTSSLDEQFF. DNA for the CDR3: TGTGCCAGCAGGCAACTTACCTCCAGTCTCGATGAGCAGTTCTTC.

The CDR3 nucleotides read TGCGCCAGCACCGGGGACAGGCCAAACTACGAGCAGTACTTC. It specifies CASTGDRPNYEQYF. The chain carries TRBV10-2 and TRBJ2-7, with TRBD1 matching over 8 bases. Losses at the gene ends were 7 bases for V and 3 bases for J; bases not matched to a gene: 8. This CDR3 region has 14 residues. Germline CDR1 reads WSHSY; CDR2 reads SAAADI.

The chain recombines TRBV9 with TRBJ2-7; 8 bases are shared with TRBD2. The CDR3 length is 14 residues. Trimming cost V 3 bases and J 4 bases; bases outside gene matches: 6. CDR1 is SGDLS, CDR2 YYNGEE, per germline. The CDR3 region is CASSAEREKYEQYF. The CDR3 region has the DNA TGTGCCAGCAGCGCCGAGCGGGAGAAGTACGAGCAGTACTTC.

In its sample, this clone was seen once. CDR3 DNA: TGTGCCATCAGTACAGGGTTCCGGGTGAACACTGAAGCTTTCTTT. It translates to CAISTGFRVNTEAFF. This chain links TRBV10-3 with TRBJ1-1; tentative D call: TRBD1 (6 bases). The CDR3 runs to 15 residues. The germline V gene has CDR1 ENHRY and CDR2 SYGVKD. Trimming pared 5 bases from V and 0 bases from J, leaving 13 bases between.

The rearrangement joins TRBV28 to TRBJ1-1; 8 bases fit TRBD1. The CDR3 extends over 15 amino acids. V dropped 6 bases and J dropped 1; count of bases not matched to a gene: 7. From germline, CDR1 is MDHEN and CDR2 SYDVKM. The CDR3 DNA reads TGTGCCAGCAGGGCACAGGGGGACGAGAACACTGAAGCTTTCTTT. It yields the protein CASRAQGDENTEAFF.

The V and J genes are TRBV27 and TRBJ1-4, with D perhaps TRBD1 (6 bases). Germline loops: CDR1 MNHEY, CDR2 SMNVEV (reference sequence). The CDR3 has 14 amino acids. V gave up 3 bases and J gave up 7 bases, with 12 bases separating them. DNA for the CDR3: TGTGCCAGCAGTTTTGGCCAGGGGATTGAAAAACTGTTTTTT. Amino acid sequence: CASSFGQGIEKLFF.

This chain links TRBV7-9 with TRBJ2-7; TRBD2 matches at 7 bases. Germline trimming cut 0 bases from V and 2 bases from J; bases unmatched to any gene: 4. Germline values: CDR1 SEHNR, CDR2 FQNEAQ (reference sequence). CDR3 length: 15 amino acids. The CDR3 region has the DNA TGTGCCAGCAGCTTAGCTCGGGAGGCCCCCTACGAGCAGTACTTC. It translates to CASSLAREAPYEQYF.

This chain uses TRBV10-2 with TRBJ2-7, with 8 bases identical to TRBD2. Trimming at V came to 8 bases and at J to 4 bases, leaving 7 bases not matched to a gene. The V gene's germline CDR1 is WSHSY and CDR2 SAAADI. CDR3 size: 13 residues. CDR3 protein: CASCSGTEYEQYF. As DNA, the CDR3 is TGCGCCAGCTGTAGCGGGACCGAATACGAGCAGTACTTC.

J is TRBJ2-7 and V is TRBV10-3; 9 bases agree with TRBD2. The V gene's germline CDR1 is ENHRY and CDR2 SYGVKD. The CDR3 totals 13 residues. Trimming removed 10 bases from V and 3 bases from J; junction bases left unmatched: 7. CDR3 bases: TGTGCCACCGGACTAGCGCCCATCTACGAGCAGTACTTC. This sequence encodes CATGLAPIYEQYF.